This T cell receptor (beta chain) was obtained from a study of T cell changes during pregnancy in multiple sclerosis. Here immunoSEQ multiplex PCR was the method, and the copy in TCRdb shows in-frame clones only, minus some. The sample holds tens of thousands of clones, 80% to 95% seen once. Germline V CDR1 and CDR2: SGHTA, FQGNSA. V shed 5 bases, J shed 2 bases, and the junction held 6 bases outside the gene matches. This CDR3 contains 15 residues. The sequenced sample was peripheral blood, obtained in the first trimester of pregnancy. This chain links TRBV7-2 with TRBJ2-1, with 7 bases that match TRBD2. The origin of this receptor is a female donor with multiple sclerosis, enrolled in a pregnancy study. The CDR3 protein is CASSPQAGAYNEQFF. CDR3 nucleotide sequence: TGTGCCAGCAGCCCGCAGGCGGGGGCCTACAATGAGCAGTTCTTC.